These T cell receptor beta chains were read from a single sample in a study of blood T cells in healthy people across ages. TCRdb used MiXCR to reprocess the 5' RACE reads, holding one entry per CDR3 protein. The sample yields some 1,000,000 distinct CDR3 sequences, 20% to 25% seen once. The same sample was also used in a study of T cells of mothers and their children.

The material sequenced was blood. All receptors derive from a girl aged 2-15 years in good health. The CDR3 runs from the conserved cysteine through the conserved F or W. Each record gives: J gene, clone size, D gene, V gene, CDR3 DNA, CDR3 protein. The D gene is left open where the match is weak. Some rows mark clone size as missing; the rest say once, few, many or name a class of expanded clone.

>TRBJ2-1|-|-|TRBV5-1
TGCGCCAGCGGATCCGAGGGGCTAGGGGATCAAAGTGAGCAGTTCTTC
CASGSEGLGDQSEQFF
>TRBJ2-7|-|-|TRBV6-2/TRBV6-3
TGTGCCAGCAGTGCGGACAGCGAGACGGGCGAGCAGTACTTC
CASSADSETGEQYF
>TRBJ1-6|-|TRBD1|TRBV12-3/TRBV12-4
TGTGCCAGCAGTTTCGGGGACAGGGGCGTTTCACCCCTCCACTTT
CASSFGDRGVSPLHF
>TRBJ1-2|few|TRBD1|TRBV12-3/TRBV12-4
TGTGCCAGCAGAGACGAGAGGGGGCTCCAATATGGCTACACCTTC
CASRDERGLQYGYTF
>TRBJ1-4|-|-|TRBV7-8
TGTGCCAGCAGCTGGGGGCGGGAAGAAAAACTGTTTTTT
CASSWGREEKLFF
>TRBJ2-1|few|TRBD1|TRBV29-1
TGCAGCGTTGTAGGGACAGGGGGTGTCAATGAGCAGTTCTTC
CSVVGTGGVNEQFF
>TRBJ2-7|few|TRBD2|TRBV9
TGTGCCAGCAACACAAGAAGGACTAGCGGGAGAATAGGGAGCTCCTACGAGCAGTACTTC
CASNTRRTSGRIGSSYEQYF
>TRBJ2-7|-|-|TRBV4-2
TGTGCCAGCAGCCAAGGAGGGAGCCTTACCTACGAGCAGTACTTC
CASSQGGSLTYEQYF
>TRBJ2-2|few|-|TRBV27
TGTGCCAGCAGCGTCGTCGGGGGCCCAATCTATACCGGGGAGCTGTTTTTT
CASSVVGGPIYTGELFF
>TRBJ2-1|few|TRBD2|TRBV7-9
TGTGCCAGCAGCGACGGACTAGAGAACAACAATGAGCAGTTCTTC
CASSDGLENNNEQFF
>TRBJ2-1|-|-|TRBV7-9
TGTGCCAGCAGCTTCGCCAGTTCCTACAATGAGCAGTTCTTC
CASSFASSYNEQFF
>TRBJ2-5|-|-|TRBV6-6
TGTGCCAGCAACCTAGGGGAGTTTGCAGAGACCCAGTACTTC
CASNLGEFAETQYF
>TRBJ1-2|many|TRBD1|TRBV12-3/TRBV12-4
TGTGCCAGCAGTCCGGGACAGGGGCGAGGCTACACCTTC
CASSPGQGRGYTF
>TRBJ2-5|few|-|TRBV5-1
TGCGCCAGCAGCTTGCCCCCTGATGTGTGGTACTTC
CASSLPPDVWYF
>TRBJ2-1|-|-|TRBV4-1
TGCGCCAGCAGCCAAGTGCCCAGGGTAGGTAGGCGCTCCTACAATGAGCAGTTCTTC
CASSQVPRVGRRSYNEQFF
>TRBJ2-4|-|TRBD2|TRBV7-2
TGTGCCAGCAGCTTAGTCGGGGGGAAGGGAAACATTCAGTACTTC
CASSLVGGKGNIQYF
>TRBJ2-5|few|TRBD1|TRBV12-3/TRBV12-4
TGTGCCAGCAGTTTGGACAGGTTTGAGAGTAGGGAGACCCAGTACTTC
CASSLDRFESRETQYF
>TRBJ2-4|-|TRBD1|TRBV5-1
TGCGCCAGCAGCTTGGGGTATCCGGGACAGGGCGGGAACATTCAGTACTTC
CASSLGYPGQGGNIQYF
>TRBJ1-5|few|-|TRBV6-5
TGTGTCACGGGGCATCAGCCCCAGCATTTT
CVTGHQPQHF
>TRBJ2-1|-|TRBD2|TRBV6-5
TGTGCCAGCATCCGACTAGCGGGAGGCACCTACAATGAGCAGTTCTTC
CASIRLAGGTYNEQFF
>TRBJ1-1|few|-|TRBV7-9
TGTGCCAGCAGCTTAGAAGACAAGGGGTCTCCCGAAGCTTTCTTT
CASSLEDKGSPEAFF
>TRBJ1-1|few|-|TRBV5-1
TGCGCCAGCAAAGGGACGAACACTGAAGCTTTCTTT
CASKGTNTEAFF
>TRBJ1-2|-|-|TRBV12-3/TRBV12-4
TGTGCCAGCAGTAAAGATCCGGGACTGAATGGCTACACCTTC
CASSKDPGLNGYTF
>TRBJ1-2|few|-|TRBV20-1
TGCAGTGCTCGCCTAACAGGGACCAACTATGGCTACACCTTC
CSARLTGTNYGYTF
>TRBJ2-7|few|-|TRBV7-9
TGTGCCAGCAGCCCCAAAGCGGATCCCTACGAGCAGTACTTC
CASSPKADPYEQYF
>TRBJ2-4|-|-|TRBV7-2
TGTGCCAGCAGGCACGGGGGCGACAAAAACATTCAGTACTTC
CASRHGGDKNIQYF
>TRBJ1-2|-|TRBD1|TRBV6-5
TGTGCCAGCAGTTACGACAGGGGGTATGGCTACACCTTC
CASSYDRGYGYTF
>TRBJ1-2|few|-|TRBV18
TGTGCCAGCTCATCCCAGACAAATCGACGGCTCTATGGCTACACCTTC
CASSSQTNRRLYGYTF
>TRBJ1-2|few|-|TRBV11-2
TGTGCCAGCAGCTTCGGGCCAACTAACTATGGCTACACCTTC
CASSFGPTNYGYTF
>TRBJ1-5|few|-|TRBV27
TGTGTCGGCAGTCAACGCCTCCCAAATCAGCCCCAGCATTTT
CVGSQRLPNQPQHF
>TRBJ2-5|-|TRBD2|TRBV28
TGTGCCAGCAGGGTTAGCGGGACGGAAGAGACCCAGTACTTC
CASRVSGTEETQYF
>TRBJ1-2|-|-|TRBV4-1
TGCGCCAGCAGCCAAAGCCACCAAGGCCGGAGCTACACCTTC
CASSQSHQGRSYTF
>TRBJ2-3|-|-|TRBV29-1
TGCAGCGTTGTTGGAGGGTTGGAAGATACGCAGTATTTT
CSVVGGLEDTQYF
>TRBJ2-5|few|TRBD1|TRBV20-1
TGCAGTGCCGAGGGGGCTGGAGAGACCCAGTACTTC
CSAEGAGETQYF
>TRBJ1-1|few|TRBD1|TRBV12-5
TGTGCTAGTGGTTTGGTACGTCTGGACAGGGGGCTGGGTGAAGCATTCTTT
CASGLVRLDRGLGEAFF
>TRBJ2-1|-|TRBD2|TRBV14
TGTGCCAGCAGCCAACTATGGACTAGCGGGAGGACCAATGAGCAGTTCTTC
CASSQLWTSGRTNEQFF
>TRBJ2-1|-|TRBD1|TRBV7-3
TGTGCCAGCAGCTTAGGACAGGGTTGGGAGCAGTTCTTC
CASSLGQGWEQFF
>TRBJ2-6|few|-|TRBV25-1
TGTGCCAGCGGACCGGGACTTCCCTTATCTGGGGCCAACGTCCTGACTTTC
CASGPGLPLSGANVLTF
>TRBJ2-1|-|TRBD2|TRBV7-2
TGTGCCAGCAACGACGGGAGGGCCTTAAGTAAATGGTTTTACAATGAGCAGTTCTTC
CASNDGRALSKWFYNEQFF